This T cell receptor beta chain is drawn from a study of shared clonotypes between healthy human individuals. As concerns this clone: The target antigen is unknown.

Sequencing used immunoSEQ multiplex PCR; TCRdb keeps in-frame clones, though not all of them. The repertoire has 950,000 to 1,300,000 clones, about 77% of them found once; the top ten carry 1.5%. From germline, CDR1 is WNHNN and CDR2 SYGVQD (reference sequence). The CDR3 has 14 amino acids. V was pared by 6 bases and J by 4 bases, with 12 bases between. Findings and caveats of the study: Sequencing depth was a factor that was expected to affect clonotype sharing among donors. Naive subsets generally had larger estimated richness than memory subsets. Sampling covered blood only; tissue repertoires likely differ.

J is TRBJ2-2 and V is TRBV10-1; D is perhaps TRBD1 (7 bases). Source material: memory CD4+ T cells sorted from blood. Sample subset: CD45RA-negative fraction. The receptor comes from a man younger than 35 in good health. CDR3 loop: CASSPGGGTGELFF. CDR3 DNA sequence: TGCGCCAGCAGCCCAGGGGGAGGCACCGGGGAGCTGTTTTTT.